A selection of T cell receptor beta chains follows, all from one sample in a study of control samples from healthy donors and cancer patients. Repertoires were generated with immunoSEQ multiplex PCR, while TCRdb's copy carries only in-frame clones and drops some. Of 150,000 or so clones detected, over 85% appear once; the ten largest clones hold about 5.6%. The sample comprised blood. These receptors were taken from a man between 35 and 55 years old in good health. CDR3s include the opening cysteine and the closing phenylalanine or tryptophan. A D gene is named only where the DNA matches it firmly. Only part of the rows carry a size: once, few, many, or a class if the clone is expanded.

j_call clone_size v_call d_call cdr3_length cdr3_nt cdr3_aa
TRBJ1-3 many TRBV18 NA 16 TGTGCCAGCTCCCCGGGGGACACCCGCTCTGGAAACACCATATATTTT CASSPGDTRSGNTIYF
TRBJ1-1 NA TRBV7-9 TRBD1 15 TGTGCCAGCAGCTCCCGACAGGGTGGAGGGACTGAAGCTTTCTTT CASSSRQGGGTEAFF
TRBJ1-2 NA TRBV11-2 TRBD1 10 TGTGCCAGCAGCCGGCGGGACAGCACCTTC CASSRRDSTF
TRBJ2-7 NA TRBV28 NA 12 TGTGCCAGCAACGATGGGAGATACGAGCAGTACTTC CASNDGRYEQYF
TRBJ1-1 NA TRBV19 NA 13 TGTGCCAGTAGCTTAGGGGGGAACACTGAAGCTTTCTTT CASSLGGNTEAFF
TRBJ2-4 NA TRBV28 TRBD1 16 TGTGCCAGCAGTTTAAGGGGGACAGGGTTTAGTTACATTCAGTACTTC CASSLRGTGFSYIQYF
TRBJ2-2 NA TRBV7-2 TRBD1 16 TGTGCCAGCAGCGCCCGGGACAGGGTGAACACCGGGGAGCTGTTTTTT CASSARDRVNTGELFF
TRBJ2-7 NA TRBV19 TRBD1 18 TGTGCCAGTAGTATAACAGGGGGCCTCCCCTCGGACTGGGGCGAGCAGTACTTC CASSITGGLPSDWGEQYF
TRBJ2-7 NA TRBV19 NA 15 TGTGCCAGTAGTCTCAGCCAGTCCATACCCTACGAGCAGTACTTC CASSLSQSIPYEQYF
TRBJ1-2 NA TRBV5-1 NA 15 TGCGCCAGCAGCCGCGCGGGGGAGGGCGGCGGGGGCTACACCTTC CASSRAGEGGGGYTF
TRBJ1-4 NA TRBV29-1 NA 12 TGCAGCGGGGCGGGGACTAATGAAAAACTGTTTTTT CSGAGTNEKLFF
TRBJ2-7 NA TRBV28 NA 11 TGTGCTAGCGCGGCCCCCTACGAGCAGTACTTC CASAAPYEQYF
TRBJ2-3 NA TRBV11-3 TRBD1 15 TGTGCCAGCAGCTACAGGGGTTCTAGCACAGATACGCAGTATTTT CASSYRGSSTDTQYF
TRBJ2-1 NA TRBV5-6 TRBD2 17 TGTGCCAGCAGCGCACTGACTAGCGGGGGGAGGTACAATGAGCAGTTCTTC CASSALTSGGRYNEQFF
TRBJ1-4 NA TRBV29-1 NA 14 TGCAGCGTTTCTCTGCGACGTTGGCGTGAAAAACTGTTTTTT CSVSLRRWREKLFF
TRBJ1-1 NA TRBV27 NA 12 TGTGCCAGCGGGGGGGCTGGCACTGAAGCTTTCTTT CASGGAGTEAFF
TRBJ1-4 NA TRBV7-8 NA 15 TGTGCCAGCAGCTCCCTTAGGGGAACTAATGAAAAACTGTTTTTT CASSSLRGTNEKLFF
TRBJ2-7 NA TRBV27 NA 16 TGTGCCAGCAGTTTATGGGGCAGAAACCTCTCCTACGAGCAGTACTTC CASSLWGRNLSYEQYF
TRBJ2-3 NA TRBV9 NA 12 TGTGCCAGCAGCGCTAGTACAGATACGCAGTATTTT CASSASTDTQYF
TRBJ2-7 NA TRBV10-2 NA 15 TGCGCCAGCAGTGAAGGGGGTTGGAGCTCCTACGAGCAGTACTTC CASSEGGWSSYEQYF
TRBJ2-7 NA TRBV9 NA 15 TGTGCCAGCAGCGTAGGGCAGGGGGGGACCTACGAGCAGTACTTC CASSVGQGGTYEQYF
TRBJ2-3 NA TRBV9 TRBD1 15 TGTGCCAGCAGCTATGACAGGGTGGTGACAGATACGCAGTATTTT CASSYDRVVTDTQYF
TRBJ1-6 NA TRBV3-1/TRBV3-2 NA 14 TGTGCCAGCAGCCCCTGGGCAGGGACCTCACCCCTCCACTTT CASSPWAGTSPLHF
TRBJ1-6 NA TRBV6-1 TRBD1 15 TGTGCCAGCAGTGAAGTAGGGGGCAGGAATTCACCCCTCCACTTT CASSEVGGRNSPLHF
TRBJ1-2 NA TRBV28 NA 12 TGTGCCAGCAGTTTAACTAACTATGGCTACACCTTC CASSLTNYGYTF
TRBJ2-2 NA TRBV2 NA 12 TGTGCCAGCAGTGGGGACACCGGGGAGCTGTTTTTT CASSGDTGELFF
TRBJ1-2 NA TRBV18 NA 14 TGTGCCAGCTCCCAGATAGATTCAAACTATGGCTACACCTTC CASSQIDSNYGYTF
TRBJ1-1 NA TRBV5-1 TRBD1 14 TGCGCCAGCAGCTATCCGGGACAGGGGGAAGAAGCTTTCTTT CASSYPGQGEEAFF
TRBJ2-7 NA TRBV4-1 TRBD1 14 TGCGCCAGCAGCCTGGGCGGACAGGGCTACGAGCAGTACTTC CASSLGGQGYEQYF
TRBJ1-3 NA TRBV12-2 NA 19 TGTGCAAGTCGCTTCAGGGGGACACTCAACATCATCTCTGGAAACACCATATATTTT CASRFRGTLNIISGNTIYF
TRBJ2-2 NA TRBV6-2/TRBV6-3 NA 15 TGTGCCAGCAGTCAGGAGGTCGGAGACACCGGGGAGCTGTTTTTT CASSQEVGDTGELFF
TRBJ2-7 NA TRBV7-2 NA 13 TGTGCCAGCAGCTTATTCCGGGACTACGAGCAGTACTTC CASSLFRDYEQYF
TRBJ2-7 NA TRBV28 NA 12 TGTGCCAGCAGCCTTGAAAACTACGAGCAGTACTTC CASSLENYEQYF
TRBJ2-1 NA TRBV6-6 NA 15 TGTGCCAGCAGATCTTGGACGGGACCCTACAATGAGCAGTTCTTC CASRSWTGPYNEQFF
TRBJ2-1 NA TRBV11-2 TRBD2 15 TGTGCCAGCAGCTTTGGCGGGGGGGGCTACAATGAGCAGTTCTTC CASSFGGGGYNEQFF
TRBJ2-7 few TRBV7-9 NA 13 TGTGCCAGCAGCCCGGGGACCCCCTACGAGCAGTACTTC CASSPGTPYEQYF
TRBJ2-3 NA TRBV19 TRBD2 15 TGTGCCAGTAGTATTAGCGGGGGGGCCCCAAATACGCAGTATTTT CASSISGGAPNTQYF
TRBJ2-2 NA TRBV6-5 NA 14 TGTGCCAGCAGTTATAAGGGGTACACCGGGGAGCTGTTTTTT CASSYKGYTGELFF
TRBJ1-1 NA TRBV29-1 NA 11 TGCAGCGGGGGGGTGGGCCCTGAAGCTTTCTTT CSGGVGPEAFF
TRBJ1-2 once TRBV30 NA 13 TGTGCCTGGAGTACCGGGCTCGGCTATGGCTACACCTTC CAWSTGLGYGYTF
TRBJ1-5 NA TRBV3-1/TRBV3-2 NA 13 TGTGCCAGCAGCCAAGAATACGATCAGCCCCAGCATTTT CASSQEYDQPQHF
TRBJ1-2 NA TRBV30 NA 15 TGTGCCTGGGAGCCGATCTCGGGACTCTTCTATGGCTACACCTTC CAWEPISGLFYGYTF
TRBJ2-3 NA TRBV6-4 NA 13 TGTGCCAGCTCCCGGGACAGCACAGATACGCAGTATTTT CASSRDSTDTQYF
TRBJ1-5 NA TRBV7-2 TRBD1 14 TGTGCCAGCAGCTTGGGACAGGGGAGGGGGCCCCAGCATTTT CASSLGQGRGPQHF